The T cell receptor (beta chain) under discussion was sequenced for a study of PD-L1 blockade in urothelial cancer (TCRdb year 2017). Describing the broader study: Therapy was started around 2014 for all patients, and atezolizumab 1,200 mg was administered intravenously every 3 weeks. About nine tenths of the roughly 29 patients were identified as males with urothelial cancer of bladder origin, and a prior smoking history was reported by 18 of 29 patients. An ECOG performance status of 0 or 1 was recorded for the patients, and 0 to 3 prior chemotherapy regimens had been received by the patients. Blood samples were analyzed 3 weeks after the start of treatment (second dose) and 6 weeks after the start of treatment. Blood samples gave a median of roughly 150,000 T cells and roughly 83,000 unique TCRs, with a median clonality of approximately 0.08. The study was an exploratory multi-omic analysis of somatic, immune and clinical correlates of response to PD-L1 blockade with atezolizumab in urothelial cancer. Pretreatment tumor samples and matched peripheral blood, collected serially before and after atezolizumab treatment, underwent TCR sequencing. Durable clinical benefit was defined as progression-free survival longer than 6 months, and TCR features were also tested against progression-free and overall survival. In the same patients who had TCR sequencing, pretreatment tumors also underwent whole exome sequencing and RNA sequencing. Durable clinical benefit was achieved by nine patients and was not achieved by 20 patients. Pretreatment blood TCR-seq was available for 27 to 30 patients, at least one posttreatment blood collection was obtained for 24 patients, and tumor TCR-seq was available for 24 patients. The full study reports these points: Greater expansion of tumor-associated TCR clones in peripheral blood 3 weeks after the start of treatment was observed in patients with durable benefit (n ≈ 20, p = 0.022). Because the sample size was small (n ≈ 29) and many exploratory analyses were performed, the results are intended to be hypothesis-generating. Improved progression-free and overall survival was found to be associated with pretreatment peripheral blood TCR clonality below the median.

Synthetic TCR analog templates were spiked into each PCR so that absolute template abundance could be estimated from read counts. Using the immunoSEQ assay, TCRbeta CDR3 regions were amplified from genomic DNA with bias-controlled V and J gene primers. Sequencing of rearranged TCRbeta segments was done at approximately 20X coverage. For the original study's pipeline: Clustering was used to correct sequencing errors, and CDR3s were annotated against IMGT to assign V, D and J genes. Out-of-frame and stop-codon sequences were excluded, and only productive TCRbeta rearrangements were used in downstream analyses. Clonality was calculated as one minus the Shannon entropy normalized by the log of the number of unique productive sequences. Clones differing between time points or between blood and tumor were identified by Fisher's exact test with Benjamini-Hochberg correction at adjusted p below 0.01. TCRdb provides this immuneACCESS table in a form limited to in-frame rearrangements. Some clones are lacking; in checked studies, under half of them reflect an unresolved V gene, and why the rest are absent is not known. That table furnishes V, J and clone size, whereas the DNA furnished D and trimming. The sample profile shows 43,000 or so clones; approximately 80% of them were found once. About a sixth of the sample lies in the top ten.

The sample's time point label, decoded: pretreatment peripheral blood. The cohort comprised approximately 30 patients with locally advanced or metastatic urothelial carcinoma treated at Memorial Sloan Kettering on a trial protocol. Peripheral blood mononuclear cells were collected pretreatment and during treatment, with between 1 and 8 total time points obtained per patient. The Qiagen DNeasy Blood extraction kit was used to purify genomic DNA from total PBMCs and tumor samples. Collected pretreatment and during treatment, PBMCs were isolated and stored as previously described. Concerning this clone: Its antigen target is currently unknown. One base away there is no much larger clone; base qualities are not given.

In the germline V gene, CDR1 corresponds to ENHRY and CDR2 to SYGVKD. Counted from cysteine to phenylalanine, this CDR3 has 12 amino acids. Here the CDR3 DNA is all that survives: 36 bases in frame from base 1. V loses 9 bases, J loses 4 bases, and the germline ends lie 9 bases apart. This TCR came from a man in his sixties with urothelial cancer. The sample was PBMCs, taken around atezolizumab (anti-PD-L1) treatment. The V and J genes are TRBV10-3 and TRBJ2-2; the D segment could be TRBD2, given 5 matching bases. DNA sequence: TGTGCCATGACCGGGGTCACCGGGGAGCTGTTTTTT. This is translated as CAMTGVTGELFF.